Following are 31 T cell receptor beta chains from one sample sequenced in a study of OX40 agonist ivuxolimab in advanced cancers. Clones were read by immunoSEQ multiplex PCR, and TCRdb kept only the in-frame ones, dropping some. The sample carries some 60,000 clones, over 75% recorded once. The sample was CD4+ or CD8+ T cells sorted from blood, taken in a trial of the OX40 agonist ivuxolimab. The origin of the receptors is an adult with an advanced solid tumor such as melanoma, head and neck, liver or kidney cancer.

This clone appeared a single time. The gene calls are TRBV19 and TRBJ1-1; 8 bases map to TRBD1. The V gene's germline CDR1 is LNHDA and CDR2 SQIVND (reference sequence). The ends lost 9 bases at V and 5 bases at J; junction bases unmatched: 17. The CDR3 is 16 amino acids. The CDR3 coding sequence is TGTGCCAGCAAAGATCCGACAGGGGCCACCGGTACTGAAGCTTTCTTT. This sequence encodes CASKDPTGATGTEAFF.

The rearrangement joins TRBV5-1 to TRBJ2-3; D perhaps matches TRBD1 (5 bases). The ends were cut back, 5 bases at V and 0 bases at J, with 10 bases in the middle. Germline V CDR1 and CDR2: SGHRS, YFSETQ. This CDR3 has 14 amino acids. The CDR3 spells CASSQDTSTDTQYF. CDR3 coding DNA: TGCGCCAGCAGTCAGGACACTAGCACAGATACGCAGTATTTT.

The chain combines TRBV7-3 with TRBJ2-3; D not certain. The germline gives CDR1 SGHTA, CDR2 FQGTGA. With 5 bases removed from V and 0 bases from J, the gap between germline ends came to 9 bases. CDR3 length: 14 amino acids. CDR3 in amino acids: CASSPSRSTDTQYF. CDR3 sequence (DNA): TGTGCCAGCAGCCCCTCGAGGAGCACAGATACGCAGTATTTT.

This clone was detected only once. The J gene is TRBJ1-4, the V gene TRBV27; TRBD1 matches 8 bases. J gave up 7 bases and V 5 bases, and 6 bases lay outside the gene matches. The CDR3 has 14 amino acids. CDR1 is MNHEY and CDR2 is SMNVEV in the germline V gene (reference sequence). Here the CDR3 reads CASSPRDRPEKLFF. In DNA form, the CDR3 reads TGTGCCAGCAGTCCCCGGGACAGGCCTGAAAAACTGTTTTTT.

The chain links TRBV11-2 to TRBJ1-5; D is possibly TRBD1 (6 bases). The CDR3 sequence is 15 residues long. CDR1 is SGHAT and CDR2 is FQNNGV in the germline V gene. V gave up 6 bases and J gave up 1 base, with 13 bases separating them. The CDR3 is CASSPQGFSNQPQHF. The CDR3 DNA is TGTGCCAGCAGTCCACAGGGCTTCAGCAATCAGCCCCAGCATTTT.

This sequence joins TRBV5-1 and TRBJ1-1; tentatively, D is TRBD1 (6 bases). Germline loops: CDR1 SGHRS, CDR2 YFSETQ. The CDR3 length is 14 residues. The V end lost 2 bases, the J end lost 5 bases, and 13 bases lay between the germline ends. The CDR3 protein is CASSFSGDETEAFF. CDR3 nucleotide sequence: TGCGCCAGCAGCTTCTCAGGGGACGAAACTGAAGCTTTCTTT.

This clone was seen more than once but under ten times. The J gene is TRBJ2-5, the V gene TRBV5-6, with D possibly being TRBD2 (7 bases). Trimming shortened V by 4 bases and J by 7 bases, and 17 bases separated the two germline ends. From germline, CDR1 is SGHDT and CDR2 YYEEEE. This CDR3 comprises 14 residues. CDR3: CASSPGGRVWTQYF. CDR3 DNA: TGTGCCAGCAGCCCGGGGGGCAGGGTTTGGACCCAGTACTTC.

V gene TRBV5-1 combines with J gene TRBJ1-2, with 8 positions matching TRBD1. V lost 4 bases, J lost 5 bases, and 7 bases stayed unmatched. Germline CDR1 SGHRS, CDR2 YFSETQ. The CDR3 is 14 amino acids. This CDR3 reads CASSVQGVGYGYTF. CDR3 coding DNA: TGCGCCAGCAGCGTACAGGGGGTTGGTTATGGCTACACCTTC.

J is TRBJ2-3 and V is TRBV5-1, with 9 bases fitting TRBD1. This CDR3 spans 16 amino acids. The J segment lost 3 bases and the V segment lost 4 bases, leaving 9 bases of the junction unmatched. From germline, CDR1 is SGHRS and CDR2 YFSETQ. For the CDR3, the DNA is TGCGCCAGCAGCCCCGGGACAGGGAGTTCGACAGATACGCAGTATTTT. It yields the protein CASSPGTGSSTDTQYF.

The chain joins TRBV6-1 to TRBJ2-1, with D uncertain. Germline-derived CDR1 and CDR2 are MNHNS and SASEGT. Trimming stripped 7 bases from V and 6 bases from J, with 13 bases between. The CDR3 spans 13 residues. The CDR3 sequence: CASMKHEVNEQFF. Here the CDR3 DNA reads TGTGCCAGCATGAAACATGAGGTCAATGAGCAGTTCTTC.

The rearrangement joins TRBV12-5 to TRBJ1-1, with D tentatively TRBD1 (6 bases). Trimming took off 1 base at V and 10 bases at J, with 10 bases between the two ends. The CDR3 is made up of 12 amino acids. The V gene's germline CDR1 is LGHNT and CDR2 FRNRAP. Here the CDR3 DNA reads TGTGCTAGTGGTTTGGGGCAGGGGAGAGCTTTCTTT. This translates into CASGLGQGRAFF.

V usage is TRBV5-1 and J usage is TRBJ2-3; no clear D. Germline V gene data show CDR1 as SGHRS and CDR2 as YFSETQ. The CDR3 is 13 residues long. The V end lost 2 bases, the J end lost 2 bases, and 6 bases lay between the germline ends. The CDR3 loop is CASSFTFTDTQYF. The CDR3 coding sequence is TGCGCCAGCAGCTTCACGTTCACAGATACGCAGTATTTT.

The J gene is TRBJ2-5, the V gene TRBV6-1, with D unresolved. Germline V CDR1 and CDR2: MNHNS, SASEGT. Trimming cost V 6 bases and J 0 bases, with 2 bases left between them. This CDR3 spans 11 amino acids. DNA of the CDR3: TGTGCCAGCAGGGACCAAGAGACCCAGTACTTC. This translates into CASRDQETQYF.

In its sample, this clone was seen a few times. This chain connects TRBV5-6 to TRBJ1-1, with a tentative D call TRBD1 (5 bases). This CDR3 is 14 amino acids long. CDR1 and CDR2 from the germline V gene are SGHDT and YYEEEE. Trimming removed 7 bases at V and 4 bases at J, with 17 bases between. The CDR3 DNA sequence: TGTGCCAGCGTCGAGGGAGGCGGGGGCACTGAAGCTTTCTTT. It yields the protein CASVEGGGGTEAFF.

J is TRBJ1-6 and V is TRBV19, with 7 bases that match TRBD1. Germline V lookup: CDR1 LNHDA, CDR2 SQIVND (reference sequence). V lost 4 bases and J lost 10; bases outside the gene matches: 7. The CDR3 sequence is 14 residues long. Here the CDR3 DNA reads TGTGCCAGTAGTACGCAGGGGGGGGGATCACCCCTCCACTTT. Its protein product is CASSTQGGGSPLHF.

This clone appeared a single time. This chain uses TRBV7-3 with TRBJ2-3; no clear D gene. Looked up from germline, CDR1 is SGHTA and CDR2 is FQGTGA. Trimming left V 2 bases short and J 1 base short, with 1 base between. This CDR3 contains 12 residues. The chain's CDR3 is CASSLGTDTQYF. The CDR3 nucleotides read TGTGCCAGCAGCTTAGGCACAGATACGCAGTATTTT. The full variable domain, in which reference TRBV7-3 and TRBJ2-3 provide the parts outside the CDR3, is GAGVSQTPSNKVTEKGKYVELRCDPISGHTALYWYRQSLGQGPEFLIYFQGTGAADDSGLPNDRFFAVRPEGSVSTLKIQRTERGDSAVYLCASSLGTDTQYFGPGTRLTVL.

J is TRBJ1-1 and V is TRBV4-3, with no clear D. CDR1 and CDR2 from the germline V gene are LGHNA and YSLEER. V lost 5 bases to trimming and J lost 2 bases, with 9 bases between them. CDR3 size: 13 residues. Here the CDR3 DNA reads TGCGCCAGCAGCATGCGGGGTAACACTGAAGCTTTCTTT. Protein sequence: CASSMRGNTEAFF.

V usage is TRBV18 and J usage is TRBJ2-2; no clear D. Germline-derived CDR1 and CDR2 are KGHSH and LQKENI. The CDR3 runs 15 residues. V dropped 4 bases and J dropped 4 bases, with 13 bases sitting between them. The CDR3 sequence is CASSRSAAFTGELFF. For the CDR3, the DNA is TGTGCCAGCTCACGCAGTGCAGCGTTCACCGGGGAGCTGTTTTTT.

V is TRBV9 and J is TRBJ2-2; TRBD2 agrees at 7 bases. V lost 3 bases, J lost 5 bases, and 7 bases stayed unmatched. CDR3 length: 15 residues. The germline CDR1 and CDR2 sequences are SGDLS and YYNGEE. CDR3 in DNA: TGTGCCAGCAGCGGCGGGGGTTCAGGGACCGGGGAGCTGTTTTTT. This gives the protein CASSGGGSGTGELFF.

The chain employs TRBV5-1 and TRBJ2-5; 9 nucleotides line up with TRBD1. Germline CDR1 and CDR2: SGHRS and YFSETQ. Trimming took 1 base from V and 1 from J; bases not matched to a gene: 5. There are 16 residues in the CDR3. Here the CDR3 reads CASSLYPTGGQETQYF. Here the CDR3 DNA reads TGCGCCAGCAGCTTGTACCCGACAGGGGGCCAAGAGACCCAGTACTTC.

A word on this clone: One end of the junction does not line up with germline, which may come from a read error. Other DNA sequences in this sample translate to the same CDR3. The chain combines TRBV7-9 with TRBJ1-5; D call uncertain. Germline V gene sequence: CDR1 SEHNR, CDR2 FQNEAQ (reference sequence). The CDR3 is 13 amino acids. For the CDR3, the DNA is TGTGCCAGCAGCTTATACATTGATCAGCCCCAACATTTT. This translates into CASSLYIDQPQHF.

The chain uses TRBV18 and TRBJ1-1; D ambiguous. V lost 2 bases and J lost 5, with 12 bases in between. Per germline, CDR1 KGHSH and CDR2 LQKENI. The CDR3 totals 14 residues. The CDR3 DNA follows: TGTGCCAGCTCACCAGAGTATGGGTATACTGAAGCTTTCTTT. It is translated as CASSPEYGYTEAFF.

This clone turned up a few times. J is TRBJ2-7 and V is TRBV7-8; the D gene is possibly TRBD1 (5 bases). This CDR3 contains 14 residues. From germline, CDR1 is SGHVS and CDR2 FQNEAQ. V dropped 2 bases and J dropped 4 bases, with 12 bases sitting between them. CDR3 region: CASSLRQGLYEQYF. In nucleotides, the CDR3 is TGTGCCAGCAGCTTAAGGCAGGGCCTTTACGAGCAGTACTTC. Using reference TRBV7-8 and TRBJ2-7 for the parts outside the CDR3, the full variable domain is GAGVSQSPRYKVAKRGQDVALRCDPISGHVSLFWYQQALGQGPEFLTYFQNEAQLDKSGLPSDRFFAERPEGSVSTLKIQRTQQEDSAVYLCASSLRQGLYEQYFGPGTRLTVT.

This clone occurred a few times. The chain employs TRBV19 and TRBJ2-7; D is uncertain. CDR3 length: 13 amino acids. V lost 4 bases to trimming and J lost 6 bases, with 13 bases between them. Germline assignment: CDR1 LNHDA and CDR2 SQIVND (reference sequence). The CDR3 sequence is CASSTLRVGEQYF. CDR3 sequence (DNA): TGTGCCAGTAGTACTCTCCGAGTCGGCGAGCAGTACTTC.

This sequence joins TRBV20-1 and TRBJ1-2; 7 bases map to TRBD1. Looked up from germline, CDR1 is DFQATT and CDR2 is SNEGSKA (reference sequence). The V and J ends lost 7 bases and 7 bases, in that order; junction bases with no gene match: 6. The CDR3 covers 11 residues. CDR3 region: CSVTGEGGYTF. The CDR3 DNA sequence: TGCAGTGTTACAGGGGAAGGTGGCTACACCTTC.

J is TRBJ2-3 and V is TRBV5-4, with 9 bases fitting TRBD2. Germline trimming cut 7 bases from V and 6 bases from J; bases unmatched to any gene: 9. Germline V gene data show CDR1 as SGHNT and CDR2 as YYREEE (reference sequence). CDR3 length equals 14 residues. The CDR3 DNA reads as TGTGCCAGCCAACGTAGCGGGAGTGAGGATACGCAGTATTTT. It is translated as CASQRSGSEDTQYF.

This clone has only one observation. The chain links TRBV5-5 to TRBJ2-7; D remains unclear. Germline CDR1 SGHKS, CDR2 YYEKEE (reference sequence). The V gene lost 0 bases and the J gene lost 3 bases, with 10 bases spanning the gap. The CDR3 consists of 14 residues. CDR3 bases: TGTGCCAGCAGCTTGGAACAAGGCCACTACGAGCAGTACTTC. It yields the protein CASSLEQGHYEQYF.

The chain combines TRBV5-1 with TRBJ2-1; no clear D gene. Germline CDR1 SGHRS, CDR2 YFSETQ. The CDR3 contains 13 residues. V shed 2 bases and J shed 8 bases, with 11 bases lying between them. The CDR3 nucleotides are TGCGCCAGCAGCTTCCGGGTGTTGGATGAGCAGTTCTTC. Protein product: CASSFRVLDEQFF.

V and J are TRBV14 and TRBJ1-1; no firm D call. V lost 0 bases to trimming and J lost 9 bases, with 11 bases between them. This CDR3 contains 13 residues. Looked up from germline, CDR1 is SGHDN and CDR2 is FVKESK. CDR3 protein: CASSQDFPPKAFF. As DNA, the CDR3 is TGTGCCAGCAGCCAAGACTTCCCCCCTAAAGCTTTCTTT. The entire variable domain, with the rest obtained from reference TRBV14 and TRBJ1-1, is as follows: EAGVTQFPSHSVIEKGQTVTLRCDPISGHDNLYWYRRVMGKEIKFLLHFVKESKQDESGMPNNRFLAERTGGTYSTLKVQPAELEDSGVYFCASSQDFPPKAFFGQGTRLTVV.

The rearrangement links TRBV18 to TRBJ2-3, with 7 bases aligning to TRBD2. Germline V gene sequence: CDR1 KGHSH, CDR2 LQKENI. J was trimmed by 3 bases and V by 1 base; bases with no gene match: 4. The CDR3 spans 15 residues. The CDR3 DNA reads TGTGCCAGCTCACCACAAGCGGGGAGGACAGATACGCAGTATTTT. Amino acid sequence: CASSPQAGRTDTQYF.

This clone showed up just a few times. This chain connects TRBV2 to TRBJ1-3, with D hard to call. The germline gives CDR1 SNHLY, CDR2 FYNNEI. Trimming shortened V by 2 bases and J by 0 bases, and 5 bases separated the two germline ends. This CDR3 is built from 14 residues. CDR3 DNA: TGTGCCAGCAGTGAACAACTCTCTGGAAACACCATATATTTT. Translation gives CASSEQLSGNTIYF.